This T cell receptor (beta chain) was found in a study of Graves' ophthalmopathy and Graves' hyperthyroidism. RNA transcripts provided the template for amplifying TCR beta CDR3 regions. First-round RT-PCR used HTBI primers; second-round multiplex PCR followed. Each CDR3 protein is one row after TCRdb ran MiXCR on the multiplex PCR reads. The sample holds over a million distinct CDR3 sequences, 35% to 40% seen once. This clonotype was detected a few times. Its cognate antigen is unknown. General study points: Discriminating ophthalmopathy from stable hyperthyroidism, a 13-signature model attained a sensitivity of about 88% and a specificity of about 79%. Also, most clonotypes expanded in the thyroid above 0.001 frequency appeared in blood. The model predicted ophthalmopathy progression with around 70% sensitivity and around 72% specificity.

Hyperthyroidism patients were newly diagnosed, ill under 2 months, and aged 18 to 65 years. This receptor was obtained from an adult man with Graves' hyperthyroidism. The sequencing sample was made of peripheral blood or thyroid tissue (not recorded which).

The CDR3, as DNA: TGTGCCAGCAGTGAAGGGCCAGAGAACACTGAAGCTTTCTTT. Encoded protein: CASSEGPENTEAFF. The chain has TRBV6-1 and TRBJ1-1; unclear D gene. Germline V gene sequence: CDR1 MNHNS, CDR2 SASEGT. V lost 1 base and J lost 1, with 7 bases in between. This CDR3 is built from 14 residues.